This record concerns one T cell receptor (beta chain) sequence. This sample was included in a study of control samples from healthy donors and cancer patients. Germline trimming cut 7 bases from V and 8 bases from J; bases unmatched to any gene: 4. There are 12 residues in the CDR3. Germline assignment: CDR1 SGHNT and CDR2 YYREEE (reference sequence). Libraries were prepared by immunoSEQ multiplex PCR; TCRdb keeps only in-frame clonotypes and omits some of them. This table has 70,000 to 75,000 clones, roughly 91% appearing once. The material sequenced was PBMCs. The receptor comes from a man in his fifties or sixties with lung cancer. The gene calls are TRBV5-4 and TRBJ1-3; 9 bases align to TRBD1. The chain's CDR3 is CASRDRADTIYF. The DNA of the CDR3 is TGTGCCAGCCGGGACAGGGCCGACACCATATATTTT.